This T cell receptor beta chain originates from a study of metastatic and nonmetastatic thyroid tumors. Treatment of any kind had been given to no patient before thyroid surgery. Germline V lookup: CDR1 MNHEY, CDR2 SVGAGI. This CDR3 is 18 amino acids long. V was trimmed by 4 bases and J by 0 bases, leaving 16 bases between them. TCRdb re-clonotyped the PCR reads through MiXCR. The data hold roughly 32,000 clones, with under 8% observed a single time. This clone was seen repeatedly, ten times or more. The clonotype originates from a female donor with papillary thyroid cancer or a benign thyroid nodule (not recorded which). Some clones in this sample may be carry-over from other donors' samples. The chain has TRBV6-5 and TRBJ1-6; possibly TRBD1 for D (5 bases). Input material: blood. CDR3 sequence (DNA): TGTGCCAGCAGTTTAACTCCGGGACTGAGCTCCTATAATTCACCCCTCCACTTT. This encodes CASSLTPGLSSYNSPLHF.